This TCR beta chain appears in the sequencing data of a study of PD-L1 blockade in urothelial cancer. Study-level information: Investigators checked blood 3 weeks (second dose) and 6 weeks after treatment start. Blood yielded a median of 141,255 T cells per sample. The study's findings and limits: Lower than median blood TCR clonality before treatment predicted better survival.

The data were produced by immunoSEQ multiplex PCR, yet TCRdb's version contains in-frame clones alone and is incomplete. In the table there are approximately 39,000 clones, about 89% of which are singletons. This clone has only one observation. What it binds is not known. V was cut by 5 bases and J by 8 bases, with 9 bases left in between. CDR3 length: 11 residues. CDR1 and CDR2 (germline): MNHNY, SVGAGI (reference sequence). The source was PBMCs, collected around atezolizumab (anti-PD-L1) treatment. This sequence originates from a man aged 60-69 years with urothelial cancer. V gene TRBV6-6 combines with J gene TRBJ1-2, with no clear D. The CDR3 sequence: CASSNDWGYTF. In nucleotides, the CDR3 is TGTGCCAGCAGTAATGACTGGGGCTACACCTTC.